This T cell receptor beta chain was recorded in a study of blood T cell repertoires in COVID-19. The CDR3 extends over 16 amino acids. The V and J ends lost 2 bases and 8 bases respectively, with 19 bases between them. Looked up from germline, CDR1 is MNHEY and CDR2 is SVGEGT. Clones were sequenced by immunoSEQ multiplex PCR, and TCRdb holds only the in-frame ones, with some missing. The data contain some 290,000 clones, around nine tenths of them singletons. The clonotype originates from a woman aged 30 to 39 who had recovered from COVID-19. Sequenced sample: PBMCs or T cells enriched from blood (not recorded which). The V and J genes are TRBV6-2 or TRBV6-3 and TRBJ2-1; possible D gene TRBD2, 7 bases. CDR3 loop: CASSYTLGGGADEQFF. CDR3 coding DNA: TGTGCCAGCAGTTACACCCTTGGTGGGGGGGCCGATGAGCAGTTCTTC.